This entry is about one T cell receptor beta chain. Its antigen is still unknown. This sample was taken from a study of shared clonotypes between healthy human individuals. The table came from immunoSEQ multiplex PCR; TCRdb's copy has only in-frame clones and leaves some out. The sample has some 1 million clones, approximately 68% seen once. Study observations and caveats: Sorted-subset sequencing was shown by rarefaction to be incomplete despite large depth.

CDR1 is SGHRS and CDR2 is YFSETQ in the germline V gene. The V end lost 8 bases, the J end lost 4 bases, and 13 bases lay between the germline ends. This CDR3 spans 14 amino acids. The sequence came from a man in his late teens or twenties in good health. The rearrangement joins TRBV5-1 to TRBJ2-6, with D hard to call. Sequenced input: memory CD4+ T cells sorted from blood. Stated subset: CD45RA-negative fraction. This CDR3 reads CASKRVAGANVLTF. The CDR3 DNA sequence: TGCGCCAGTAAAAGGGTAGCCGGGGCCAACGTCCTGACTTTC.